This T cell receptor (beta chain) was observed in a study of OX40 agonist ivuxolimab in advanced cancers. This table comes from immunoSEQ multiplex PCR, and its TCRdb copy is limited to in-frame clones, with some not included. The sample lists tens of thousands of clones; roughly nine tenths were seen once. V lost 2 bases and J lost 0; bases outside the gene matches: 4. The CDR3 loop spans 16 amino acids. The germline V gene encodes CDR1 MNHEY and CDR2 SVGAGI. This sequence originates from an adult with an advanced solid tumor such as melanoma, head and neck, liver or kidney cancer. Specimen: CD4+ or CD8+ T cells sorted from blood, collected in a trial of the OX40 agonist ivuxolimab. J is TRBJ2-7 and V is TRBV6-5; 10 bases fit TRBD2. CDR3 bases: TGTGCCAGCAGTTACGCCCTAGCGGGGGACTCCTACGAGCAGTACTTC. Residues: CASSYALAGDSYEQYF.